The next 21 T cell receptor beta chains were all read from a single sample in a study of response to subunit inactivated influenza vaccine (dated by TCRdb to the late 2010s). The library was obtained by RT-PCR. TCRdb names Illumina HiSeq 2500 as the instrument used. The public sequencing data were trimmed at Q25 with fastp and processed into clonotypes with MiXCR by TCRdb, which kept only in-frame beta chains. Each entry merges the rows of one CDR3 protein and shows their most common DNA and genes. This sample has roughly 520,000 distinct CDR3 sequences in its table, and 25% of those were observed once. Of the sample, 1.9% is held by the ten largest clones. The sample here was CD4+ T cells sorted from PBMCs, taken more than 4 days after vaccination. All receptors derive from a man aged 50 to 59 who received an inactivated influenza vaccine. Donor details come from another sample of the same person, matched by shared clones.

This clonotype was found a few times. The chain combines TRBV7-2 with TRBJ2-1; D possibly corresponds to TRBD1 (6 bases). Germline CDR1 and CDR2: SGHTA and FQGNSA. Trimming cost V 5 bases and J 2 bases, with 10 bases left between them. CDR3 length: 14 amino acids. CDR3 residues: CASSPQGTYNEQFF. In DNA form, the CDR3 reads TGTGCCAGCAGCCCACAGGGTACCTACAATGAGCAGTTCTTC.

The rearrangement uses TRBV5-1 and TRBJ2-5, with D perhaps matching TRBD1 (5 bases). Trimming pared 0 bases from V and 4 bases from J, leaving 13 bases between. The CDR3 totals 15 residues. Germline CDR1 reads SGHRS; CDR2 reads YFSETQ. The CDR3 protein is CASSLAFVGRETQYF. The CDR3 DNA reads TGCGCCAGCAGCTTGGCCTTCGTGGGGCGAGAGACCCAGTACTTC. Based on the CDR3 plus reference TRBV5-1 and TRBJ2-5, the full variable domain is KAGVTQTPRYLIKTRGQQVTLSCSPISGHRSVSWYQQTPGQGLQFLFEYFSETQRNKGNFPGRFSGRQFSNSRSEMNVSTLELGDSALYLCASSLAFVGRETQYFGPGTRLLVL.

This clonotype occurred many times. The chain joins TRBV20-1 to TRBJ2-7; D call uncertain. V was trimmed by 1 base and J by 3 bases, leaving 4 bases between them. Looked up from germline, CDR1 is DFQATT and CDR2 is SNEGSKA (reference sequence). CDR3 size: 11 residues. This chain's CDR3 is CSARANYEQYF. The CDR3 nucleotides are TGCAGTGCTAGAGCAAACTACGAGCAGTACTTC.

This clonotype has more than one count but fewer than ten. CDR3 in DNA: TGCAGTGCGGGGGACAGGGGGCATAGGGAGCTGTTTTTT. Residues: CSAGDRGHRELFF. The gene calls are TRBV20-1 and TRBJ2-2; TRBD1 agrees at 12 bases. CDR3 length: 13 residues. Per germline, CDR1 DFQATT and CDR2 SNEGSKA (reference sequence). J was trimmed by 9 bases and V by 6 bases; bases with no gene match: 5.

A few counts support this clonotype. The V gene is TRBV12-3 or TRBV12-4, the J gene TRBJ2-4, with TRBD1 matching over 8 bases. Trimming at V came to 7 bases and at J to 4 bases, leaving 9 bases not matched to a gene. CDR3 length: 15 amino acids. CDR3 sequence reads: CASTVTGDGKNIQYF. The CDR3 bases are TGTGCCAGCACCGTGACAGGGGATGGAAAAAACATTCAGTACTTC.

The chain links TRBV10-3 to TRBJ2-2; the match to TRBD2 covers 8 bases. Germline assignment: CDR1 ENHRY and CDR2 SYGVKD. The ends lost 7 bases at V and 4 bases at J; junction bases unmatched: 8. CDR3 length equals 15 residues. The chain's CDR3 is CAINPGLEGTGELFF. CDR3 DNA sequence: TGTGCCATCAACCCGGGACTAGAGGGCACCGGGGAGCTGTTTTTT.

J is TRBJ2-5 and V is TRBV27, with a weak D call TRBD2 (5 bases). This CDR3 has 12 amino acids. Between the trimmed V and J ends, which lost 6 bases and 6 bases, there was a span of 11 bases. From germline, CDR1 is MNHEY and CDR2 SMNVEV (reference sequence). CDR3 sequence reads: CASSEGGQTQYF. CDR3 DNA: TGTGCCAGCAGCGAGGGTGGGCAGACCCAGTACTTC.

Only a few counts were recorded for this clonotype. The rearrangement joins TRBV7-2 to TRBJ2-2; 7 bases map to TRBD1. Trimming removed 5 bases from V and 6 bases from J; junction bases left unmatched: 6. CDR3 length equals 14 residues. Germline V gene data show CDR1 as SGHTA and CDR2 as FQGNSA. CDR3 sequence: CASSPTGLAGELFF. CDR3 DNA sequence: TGTGCCAGCAGCCCGACAGGGTTGGCCGGGGAGCTGTTTTTT.

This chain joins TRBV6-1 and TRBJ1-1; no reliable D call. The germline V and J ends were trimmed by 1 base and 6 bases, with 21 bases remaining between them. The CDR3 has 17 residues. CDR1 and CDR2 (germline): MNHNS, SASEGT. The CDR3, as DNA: TGTGCCAGCAGTGAAGTCGGAGATCCCGCCGGGAGGCCTGAAGCTTTCTTT. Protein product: CASSEVGDPAGRPEAFF.

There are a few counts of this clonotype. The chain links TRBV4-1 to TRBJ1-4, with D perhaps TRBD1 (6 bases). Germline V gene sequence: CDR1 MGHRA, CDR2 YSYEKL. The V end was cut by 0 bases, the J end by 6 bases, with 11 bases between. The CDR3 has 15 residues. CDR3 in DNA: TGCGCCAGCAGCCAAGAAACAGGGCTCGATGAAAAACTGTTTTTT. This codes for CASSQETGLDEKLFF.

The CDR3 sequence is CASRSSGMNTGELFF. The CDR3 nucleotides are TGTGCCAGCAGGTCTAGCGGGATGAACACCGGGGAGCTGTTTTTT. The rearrangement joins TRBV10-3 to TRBJ2-2; 9 bases match TRBD2. The V gene end was trimmed by 10 bases and the J gene end by 1 base; junction bases not matched to a gene: 7. Germline loops: CDR1 ENHRY, CDR2 SYGVKD. The CDR3 runs 15 residues.

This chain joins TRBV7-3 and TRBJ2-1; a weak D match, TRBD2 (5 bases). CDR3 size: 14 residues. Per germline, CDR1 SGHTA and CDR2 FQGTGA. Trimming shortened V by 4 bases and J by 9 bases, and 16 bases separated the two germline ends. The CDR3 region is CASSSLSSSSEQFF. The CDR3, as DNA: TGTGCCAGCAGCTCTCTCAGTTCTAGCAGTGAGCAGTTCTTC.

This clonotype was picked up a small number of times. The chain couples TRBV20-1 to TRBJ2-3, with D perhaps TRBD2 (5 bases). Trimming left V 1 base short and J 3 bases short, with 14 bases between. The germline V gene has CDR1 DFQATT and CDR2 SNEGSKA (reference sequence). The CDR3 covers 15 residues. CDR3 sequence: CSARVILAPTDTQYF. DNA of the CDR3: TGCAGTGCTAGAGTGATCCTAGCCCCGACAGATACGCAGTATTTT.

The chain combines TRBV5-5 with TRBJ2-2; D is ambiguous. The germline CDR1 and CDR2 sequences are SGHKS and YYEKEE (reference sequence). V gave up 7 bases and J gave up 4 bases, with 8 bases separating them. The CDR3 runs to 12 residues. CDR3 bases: TGTGCCAGCCTCAAGGGCACCGGGGAGCTGTTTTTT. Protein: CASLKGTGELFF.

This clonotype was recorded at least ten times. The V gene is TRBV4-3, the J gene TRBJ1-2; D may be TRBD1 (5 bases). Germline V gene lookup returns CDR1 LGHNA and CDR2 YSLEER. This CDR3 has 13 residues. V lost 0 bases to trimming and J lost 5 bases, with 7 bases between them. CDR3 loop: CASSQDRGYGYTF. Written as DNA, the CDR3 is TGCGCCAGCAGCCAAGATCGGGGGTATGGCTACACCTTC.

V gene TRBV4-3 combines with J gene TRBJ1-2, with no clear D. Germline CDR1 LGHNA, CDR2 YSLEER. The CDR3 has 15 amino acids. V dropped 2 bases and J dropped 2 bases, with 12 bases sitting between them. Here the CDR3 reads CASSQPSSGNYGYTF. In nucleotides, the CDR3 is TGCGCCAGCAGCCAACCCTCTAGCGGAAACTATGGCTACACCTTC.

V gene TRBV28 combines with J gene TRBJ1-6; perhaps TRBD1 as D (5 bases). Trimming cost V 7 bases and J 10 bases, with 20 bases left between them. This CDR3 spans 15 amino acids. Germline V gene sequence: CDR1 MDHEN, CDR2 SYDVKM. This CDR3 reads CASTPRATWGSPLHF. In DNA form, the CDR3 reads TGTGCCAGCACCCCGAGGGCTACTTGGGGCTCACCCCTCCACTTT. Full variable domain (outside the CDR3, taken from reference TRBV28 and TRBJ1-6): DVKVTQSSRYLVKRTGEKVFLECVQDMDHENMFWYRQDPGLGLRLIYFSYDVKMKEKGDIPEGYSVSREKKERFSLILESASTNQTSMYLCASTPRATWGSPLHFGNGTRLTVT.

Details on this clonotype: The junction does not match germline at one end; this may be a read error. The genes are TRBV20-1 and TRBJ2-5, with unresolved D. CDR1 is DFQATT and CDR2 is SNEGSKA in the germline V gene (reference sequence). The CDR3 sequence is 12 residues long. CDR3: CRARTPQETQYF. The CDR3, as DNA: TGCAGAGCTAGGACCCCCCAAGAGACCCAGTACTTC.

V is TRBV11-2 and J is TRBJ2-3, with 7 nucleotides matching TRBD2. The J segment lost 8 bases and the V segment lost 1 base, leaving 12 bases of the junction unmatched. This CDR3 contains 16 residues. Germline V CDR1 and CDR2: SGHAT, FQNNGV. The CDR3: CASSLGLAAGGSTQYF. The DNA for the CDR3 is TGTGCCAGCAGCTTAGGTCTCGCGGCTGGCGGGAGTACGCAGTATTTT.

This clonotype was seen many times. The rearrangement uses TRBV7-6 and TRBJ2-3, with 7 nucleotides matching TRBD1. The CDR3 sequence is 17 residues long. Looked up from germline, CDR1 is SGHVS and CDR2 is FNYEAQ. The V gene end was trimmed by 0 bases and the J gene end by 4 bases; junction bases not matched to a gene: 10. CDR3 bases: TGTGCCAGCAGCTTAGCGTATCCAGGGGGTGGTGCAGATACGCAGTATTTT. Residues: CASSLAYPGGGADTQYF. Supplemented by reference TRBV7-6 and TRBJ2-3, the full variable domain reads GAGVSQSPRYKVTKRGQDVALRCDPISGHVSLYWYRQALGQGPEFLTYFNYEAQQDKSGLPNDRFSAERPEGSISTLTIQRTEQRDSAMYRCASSLAYPGGGADTQYFGPGTRLTVL.

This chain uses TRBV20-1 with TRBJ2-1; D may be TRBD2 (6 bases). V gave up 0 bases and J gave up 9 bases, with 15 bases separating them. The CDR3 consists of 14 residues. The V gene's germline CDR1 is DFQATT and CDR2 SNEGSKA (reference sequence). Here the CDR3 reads CSARDGASGGEQFF. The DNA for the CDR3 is TGCAGTGCTAGAGACGGGGCATCCGGGGGTGAGCAGTTCTTC.